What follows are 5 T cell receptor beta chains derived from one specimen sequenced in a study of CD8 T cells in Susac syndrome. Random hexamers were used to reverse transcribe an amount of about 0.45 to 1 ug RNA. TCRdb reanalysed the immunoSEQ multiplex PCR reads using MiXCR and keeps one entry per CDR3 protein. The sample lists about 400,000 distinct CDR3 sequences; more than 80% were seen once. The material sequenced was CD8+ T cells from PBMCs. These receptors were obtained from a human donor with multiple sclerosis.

CDR3 DNA: TGTGCCAGCAGCTTAGCCGGGACAGGATATGATCAGCCCCAGCATTTT. Its translation is CASSLAGTGYDQPQHF. The J gene is TRBJ1-5, the V gene TRBV11-2, with 8 bases that match TRBD1. Germline trimming cut 1 base from V and 5 bases from J; bases unmatched to any gene: 7. The CDR3 covers 16 residues. Germline assignment: CDR1 SGHAT and CDR2 FQNNGV.

CDR3 loop: CASSDPTDRDGTDTQYF. For the CDR3, the DNA is TGTGCCAGCAGCGATCCGACCGACCGAGATGGCACAGATACGCAGTATTTT. J is TRBJ2-3 and V is TRBV2; D gene unclear. Per the germline V gene, CDR1 is SNHLY and CDR2 is FYNNEI. V gave up 6 bases and J gave up 1 base, with 20 bases separating them. The CDR3 is 17 residues long.

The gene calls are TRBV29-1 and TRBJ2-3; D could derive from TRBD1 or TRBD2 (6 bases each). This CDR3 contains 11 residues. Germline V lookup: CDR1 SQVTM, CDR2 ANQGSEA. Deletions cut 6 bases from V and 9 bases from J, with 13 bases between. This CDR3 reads CSVVGGKTQYF. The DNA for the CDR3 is TGCAGCGTCGTCGGGGGCAAGACGCAGTATTTT.

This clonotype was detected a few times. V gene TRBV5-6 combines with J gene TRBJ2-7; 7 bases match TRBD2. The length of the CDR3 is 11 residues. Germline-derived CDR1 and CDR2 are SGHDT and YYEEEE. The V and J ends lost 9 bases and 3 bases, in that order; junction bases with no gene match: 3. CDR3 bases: TGTGCCACCTCGGGGGGCTACGAGCAGTACTTC. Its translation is CATSGGYEQYF.

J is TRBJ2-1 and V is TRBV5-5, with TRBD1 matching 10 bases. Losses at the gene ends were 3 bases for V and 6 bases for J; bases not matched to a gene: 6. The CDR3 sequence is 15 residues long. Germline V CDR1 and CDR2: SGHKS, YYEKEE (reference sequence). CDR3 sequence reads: CASSSDRGPVNEQFF. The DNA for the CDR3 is TGTGCCAGCAGCTCCGACAGGGGGCCGGTCAATGAGCAGTTCTTC.